The rows below give T cell receptor beta chains drawn from one sample of a study of blood T cell repertoires in COVID-19. This table comes from immunoSEQ multiplex PCR, and its TCRdb copy is limited to in-frame clones, with some not included. The repertoire holds approximately 200,000 clones, with about 86% as singletons. Source material: peripheral blood. These receptor sequences come from a woman aged 30 to 39 who had recovered from COVID-19. The CDR3 runs from the conserved cysteine through the conserved F or W. A D gene is named only where the DNA matches it firmly. Expanded clones get a size class; other rows say once, few or many, or leave the size out.

TRBV19	TRBJ1-4	-	-	CASRSEGGGRKLFF
TRBV5-1	TRBJ1-3	-	-	CASSSQISGNTIYF
TRBV6-4	TRBJ1-1	-	-	CASSDPGTHMNTEAFF
TRBV13	TRBJ2-1	TRBD1	-	CASSPGQGEGEQFF
TRBV7-9	TRBJ1-1	-	-	CASSPRKGGGSGKAFF
TRBV6-5	TRBJ1-2	-	-	CASSYSLLGGYTF
TRBV19	TRBJ2-2	-	-	CASSRSQGTNTGELFF
TRBV3-1/TRBV3-2	TRBJ2-7	-	-	CASSQEGRGPIREQYF
TRBV6-5	TRBJ1-4	-	-	CASRVRGANEKLFF
TRBV7-2	TRBJ1-2	-	once	CASSLVAGDYGYTF
TRBV18	TRBJ1-4	-	-	CASSPNLGATNEKLFF
TRBV28	TRBJ2-7	-	-	CASSFFGQGRLYEQYF
TRBV6-1	TRBJ2-6	-	-	CASSEGGAGANVLTF
TRBV4-1	TRBJ2-7	TRBD1	few	CASSHRGQAYEQYF
TRBV29-1	TRBJ1-1	-	-	CSVISPEGETEAFF
TRBV28	TRBJ2-3	TRBD1	-	CASSRTGVTQYF
TRBV7-9	TRBJ1-2	TRBD1	-	CASSSRQGLNYGYTF
TRBV28	TRBJ2-4	-	-	CASSWDNRNIQYF
TRBV3-1/TRBV3-2	TRBJ1-3	-	-	CASSQTGNTIYF
TRBV6-5	TRBJ1-2	-	-	CASSYSWTLGYTF
TRBV6-5	TRBJ2-4	-	-	CASALAVIAKNIQYF
TRBV27	TRBJ1-5	TRBD1	-	CASSRVRDSLYSNQPQHF
TRBV18	TRBJ1-1	-	-	CASSRWEGNTEAFF
TRBV2	TRBJ2-7	TRBD1	-	CASSGSKPGQGWEQYF
TRBV28	TRBJ2-7	TRBD1	-	CASSPASTGAYEQYF
TRBV6-2/TRBV6-3	TRBJ2-7	TRBD2	-	CASSYSSGLAIYEQYF
TRBV28	TRBJ1-2	-	-	CASSYQGFYDYGYTF
TRBV10-2	TRBJ1-1	TRBD1	-	CASDRGLNTEAFF
TRBV4-1	TRBJ2-7	TRBD1	-	CASSLTGTGIYEQYF
TRBV28	TRBJ1-3	TRBD1	-	CASSQTGREGTIYF
TRBV28	TRBJ1-1	-	-	CASSYPGQSATEAFF
TRBV11-3	TRBJ2-3	-	few	CASSLDQTDTQYF
TRBV7-9	TRBJ1-1	-	-	CASSLKGTNTEAFF
TRBV12-5	TRBJ2-7	TRBD1	few	CASGFAGTGGYEQYF
TRBV28	TRBJ2-7	TRBD1	-	CASSQIGTGSTYEQYF
TRBV15	TRBJ1-4	-	-	CATSTSGATNEKLFF
TRBV7-3	TRBJ2-2	-	-	CASQGAGGKTGELFF
TRBV7-2	TRBJ2-5	-	once	CASSLGRRGTQYF
TRBV7-2	TRBJ1-2	-	few	CASSLAGAYPRGYTF
TRBV29-1	TRBJ2-7	-	-	CSVETGGEYEQYF
TRBV6-4	TRBJ2-2	TRBD2	-	CASSSGSTGELFF
TRBV28	TRBJ1-6	-	-	CASTTHSNSPLHF
TRBV12-5	TRBJ2-5	TRBD2	once	CASGPREDQETQYF
TRBV5-4	TRBJ1-4	TRBD1	few	CASSLGGVTGTGVEKLFF
TRBV5-5	TRBJ2-1	TRBD2	-	CASSLQLAGVGEQFF
TRBV5-6	TRBJ1-5	TRBD1	-	CASSSYDRENQPQHF
TRBV13	TRBJ2-1	TRBD2	-	CASSWNPTLAGGPGNEQFF
TRBV6-2/TRBV6-3	TRBJ2-1	-	-	CASSPPGEADSYNEQFF
TRBV19	TRBJ1-2	-	-	CASTTRGGETYGYTF
TRBV19	TRBJ2-7	TRBD2	-	CASSIGAGRAPYEQYF
TRBV6-5	TRBJ1-2	-	-	CASSNLDSPNYGYTF
TRBV2	TRBJ1-5	TRBD1	-	CASTPTGRNQPQHF
TRBV20-1	TRBJ2-5	TRBD2	-	CSASNMGLALKTQYF
TRBV7-2	TRBJ1-1	TRBD1	-	CASSPRGTAYPEAFF